What follows describes a single TCR beta chain. TCRdb's copy holds only in-frame clones and misses some; the assay was immunoSEQ multiplex PCR. The sample contains 450,000 to 500,000 clones, around 87% of which appear only once. The entry originates in a study of blood T cell repertoires in COVID-19. Input material: PBMCs or T cells enriched from blood (not recorded which). The clonotype originates from a woman younger than 35 who had recovered from COVID-19.

The CDR3 DNA follows: TGTGCCAGCAAGCCTACCCGGACAGACACAGATACGCAGTATTTT. This codes for CASKPTRTDTDTQYF. The genes are TRBV18 and TRBJ2-3; D might be TRBD1 (6 bases). V was trimmed by 8 bases and J by 2 bases, leaving 17 bases between them. Germline V gene data show CDR1 as KGHSH and CDR2 as LQKENI. The CDR3 covers 15 residues.